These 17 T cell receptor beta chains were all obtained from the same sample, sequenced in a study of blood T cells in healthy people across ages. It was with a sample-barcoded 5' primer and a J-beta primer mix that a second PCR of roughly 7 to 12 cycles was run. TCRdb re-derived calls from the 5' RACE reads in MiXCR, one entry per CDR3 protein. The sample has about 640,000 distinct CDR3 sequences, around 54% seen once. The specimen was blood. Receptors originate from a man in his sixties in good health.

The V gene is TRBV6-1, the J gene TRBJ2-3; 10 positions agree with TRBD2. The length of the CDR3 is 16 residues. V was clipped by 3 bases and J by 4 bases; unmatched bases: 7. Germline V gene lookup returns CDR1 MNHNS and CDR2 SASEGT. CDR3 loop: CASSDGASGGADTQYF. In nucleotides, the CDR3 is TGTGCCAGCAGTGACGGGGCTAGCGGGGGTGCAGATACGCAGTATTTT.

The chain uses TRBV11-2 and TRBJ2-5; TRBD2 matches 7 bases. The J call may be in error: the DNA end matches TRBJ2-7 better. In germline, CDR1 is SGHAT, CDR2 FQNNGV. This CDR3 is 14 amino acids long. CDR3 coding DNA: TGTGCCAGCAGCATAGGTCGGTGGGGGGGCGAGCAGTACTTC. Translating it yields CASSIGRWGGEQYF.

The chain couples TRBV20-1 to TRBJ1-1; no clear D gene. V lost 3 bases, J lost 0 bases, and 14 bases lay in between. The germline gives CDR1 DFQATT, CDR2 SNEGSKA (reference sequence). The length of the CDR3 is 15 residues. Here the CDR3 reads CSARRVGIMNTEAFF. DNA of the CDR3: TGCAGTGCTAGGCGGGTGGGGATCATGAACACTGAAGCTTTCTTT.

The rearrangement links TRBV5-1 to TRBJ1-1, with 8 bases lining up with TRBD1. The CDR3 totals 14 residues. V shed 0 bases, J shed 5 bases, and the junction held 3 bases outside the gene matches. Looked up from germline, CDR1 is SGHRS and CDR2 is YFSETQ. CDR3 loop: CASSLEQGETEAFF. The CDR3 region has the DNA TGCGCCAGCAGCTTGGAACAGGGGGAGACTGAAGCTTTCTTT. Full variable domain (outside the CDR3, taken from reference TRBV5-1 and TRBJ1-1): KAGVTQTPRYLIKTRGQQVTLSCSPISGHRSVSWYQQTPGQGLQFLFEYFSETQRNKGNFPGRFSGRQFSNSRSEMNVSTLELGDSALYLCASSLEQGETEAFFGQGTRLTVV.

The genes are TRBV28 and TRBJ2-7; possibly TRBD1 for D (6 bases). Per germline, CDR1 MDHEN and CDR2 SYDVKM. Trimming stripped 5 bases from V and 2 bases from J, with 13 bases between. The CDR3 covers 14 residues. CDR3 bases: TGTGCCAGCAGTCCCGGGACACTGGCCTACGAGCAGTACTTC. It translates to CASSPGTLAYEQYF.

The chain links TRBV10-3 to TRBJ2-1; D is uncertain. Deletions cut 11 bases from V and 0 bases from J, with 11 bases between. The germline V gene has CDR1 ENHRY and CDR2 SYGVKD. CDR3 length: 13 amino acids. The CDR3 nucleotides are TGTGCCTCCACACCAAGCTCCTACAATGAGCAGTTCTTC. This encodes CASTPSSYNEQFF.

The CDR3 here is CASSQDTGQGRGYTF. The DNA for the CDR3 is TGCGCCAGCAGCCAAGATACCGGACAGGGGAGAGGCTACACCTTC. The rearrangement uses TRBV4-1 and TRBJ1-2; 9 bases are shared with TRBD1. CDR1 and CDR2 (germline): MGHRA, YSYEKL. The CDR3 runs to 15 residues. Losses at the gene ends were 0 bases for V and 8 bases for J; bases not matched to a gene: 7.

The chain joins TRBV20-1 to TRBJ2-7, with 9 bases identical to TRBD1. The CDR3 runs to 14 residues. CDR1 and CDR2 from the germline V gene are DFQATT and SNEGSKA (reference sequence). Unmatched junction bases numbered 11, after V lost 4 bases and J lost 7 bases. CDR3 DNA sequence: TGCAGTGCTACCAGACAGGGGGGTGGGAATGAGCAGTACTTC. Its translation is CSATRQGGGNEQYF.

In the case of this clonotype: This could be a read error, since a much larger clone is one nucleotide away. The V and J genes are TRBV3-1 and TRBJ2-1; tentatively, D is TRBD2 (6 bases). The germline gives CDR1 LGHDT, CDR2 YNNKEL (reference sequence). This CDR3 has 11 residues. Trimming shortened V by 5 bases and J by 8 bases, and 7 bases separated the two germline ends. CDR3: CASSTGDEQFF. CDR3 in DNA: TGTGCCAGCAGCACGGGGGATGAGCAGTTCTTC.

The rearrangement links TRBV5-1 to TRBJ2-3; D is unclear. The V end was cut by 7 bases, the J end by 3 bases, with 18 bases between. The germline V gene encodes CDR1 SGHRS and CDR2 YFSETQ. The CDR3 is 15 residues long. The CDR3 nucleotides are TGCGCCAGCGGCTATGGCTTCAGGTCAACAGATACGCAGTATTTT. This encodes CASGYGFRSTDTQYF. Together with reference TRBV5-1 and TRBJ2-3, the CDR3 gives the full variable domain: KAGVTQTPRYLIKTRGQQVTLSCSPISGHRSVSWYQQTPGQGLQFLFEYFSETQRNKGNFPGRFSGRQFSNSRSEMNVSTLELGDSALYLCASGYGFRSTDTQYFGPGTRLTVL.

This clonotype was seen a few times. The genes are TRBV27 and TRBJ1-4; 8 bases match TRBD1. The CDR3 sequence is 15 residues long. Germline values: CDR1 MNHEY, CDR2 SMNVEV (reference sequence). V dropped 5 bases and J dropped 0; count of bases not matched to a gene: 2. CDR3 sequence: CASSMTGATNEKLFF. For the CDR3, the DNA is TGTGCCAGCAGTATGACAGGGGCAACTAATGAAAAACTGTTTTTT.

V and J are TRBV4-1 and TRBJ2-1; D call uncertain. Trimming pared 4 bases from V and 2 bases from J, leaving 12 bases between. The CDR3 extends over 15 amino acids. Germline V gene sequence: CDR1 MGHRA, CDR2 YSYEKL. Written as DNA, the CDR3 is TGCGCCAGCAGCCCGACCAGGTCCACCTACAATGAGCAGTTCTTC. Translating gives CASSPTRSTYNEQFF.

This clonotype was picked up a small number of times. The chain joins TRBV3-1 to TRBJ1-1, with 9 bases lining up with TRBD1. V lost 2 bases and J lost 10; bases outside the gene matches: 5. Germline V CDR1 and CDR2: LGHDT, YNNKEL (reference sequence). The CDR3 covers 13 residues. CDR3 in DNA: TGTGCCAGCAGCCAAAAGGGACAGGGAACAGCTTTCTTT. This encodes CASSQKGQGTAFF.

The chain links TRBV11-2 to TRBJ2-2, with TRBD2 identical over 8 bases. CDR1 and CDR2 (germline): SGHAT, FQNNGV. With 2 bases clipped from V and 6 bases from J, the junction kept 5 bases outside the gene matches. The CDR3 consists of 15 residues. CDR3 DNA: TGTGCCAGCAGCTTACAAGTCGGGGGGGCCGGGGAGCTGTTTTTT. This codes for CASSLQVGGAGELFF.

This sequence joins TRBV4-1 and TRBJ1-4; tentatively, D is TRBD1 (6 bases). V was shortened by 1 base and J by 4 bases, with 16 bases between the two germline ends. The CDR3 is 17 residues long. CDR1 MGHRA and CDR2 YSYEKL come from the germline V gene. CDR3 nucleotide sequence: TGCGCCAGCAGCCAAGCCTACCCGGGACAAAGTAATGAAAAACTGTTTTTT. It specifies CASSQAYPGQSNEKLFF.

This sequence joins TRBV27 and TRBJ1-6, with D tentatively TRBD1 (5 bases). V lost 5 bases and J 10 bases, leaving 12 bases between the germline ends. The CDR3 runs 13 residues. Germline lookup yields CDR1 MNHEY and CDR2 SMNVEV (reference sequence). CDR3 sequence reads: CASSTRVGSPLHF. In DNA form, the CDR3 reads TGTGCCAGCAGTACCAGGGTCGGCTCACCCCTCCACTTT.

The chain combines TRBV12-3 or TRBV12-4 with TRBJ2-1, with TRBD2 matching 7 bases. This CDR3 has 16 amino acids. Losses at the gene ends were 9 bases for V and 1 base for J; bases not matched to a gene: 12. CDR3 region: CASGGGEGRSYNEQFF. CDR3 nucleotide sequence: TGTGCCAGTGGGGGGGGAGAGGGGCGGTCCTACAATGAGCAGTTCTTC.